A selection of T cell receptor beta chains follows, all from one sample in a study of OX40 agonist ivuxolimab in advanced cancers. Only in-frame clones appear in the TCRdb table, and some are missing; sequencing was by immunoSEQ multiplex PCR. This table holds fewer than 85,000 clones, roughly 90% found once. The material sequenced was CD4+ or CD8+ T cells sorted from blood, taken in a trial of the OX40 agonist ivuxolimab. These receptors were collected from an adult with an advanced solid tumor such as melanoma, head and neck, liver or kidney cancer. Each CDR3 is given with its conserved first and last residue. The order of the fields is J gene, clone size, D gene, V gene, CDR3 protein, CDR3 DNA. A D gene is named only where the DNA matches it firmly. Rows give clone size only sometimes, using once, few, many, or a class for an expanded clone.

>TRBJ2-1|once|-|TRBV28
CASSFVGVWLSEQFF
TGTGCCAGCAGTTTCGTGGGGGTTTGGCTTAGCGAGCAGTTCTTC
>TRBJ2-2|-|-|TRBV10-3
CAISESLNTGELFF
TGTGCCATCAGTGAATCGCTGAACACCGGGGAGCTGTTTTTT
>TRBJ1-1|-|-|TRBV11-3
CASSSTAQIMVEAFF
TGTGCCAGCAGCTCGACGGCCCAGATAATGGTAGAAGCTTTCTTT
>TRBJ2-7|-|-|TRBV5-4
CASSLADSPNEQYF
TGTGCCAGCAGCTTGGCGGACTCCCCCAACGAGCAGTACTTC
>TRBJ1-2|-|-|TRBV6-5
CASGRGYYYGYTF
TGTGCCAGCGGGCGGGGATACTACTATGGCTACACCTTC
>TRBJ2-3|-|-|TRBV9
CASSPIASDTQYF
TGTGCCAGCAGCCCCATCGCCTCAGATACGCAGTATTTT
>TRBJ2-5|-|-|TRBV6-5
CASRMAAVETQYF
TGTGCCAGCAGAATGGCAGCGGTTGAGACCCAGTACTTC
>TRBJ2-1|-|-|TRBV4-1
CASSQGGGSYNEQFF
TGCGCCAGCAGCCAAGGAGGTGGCTCCTACAATGAGCAGTTCTTC
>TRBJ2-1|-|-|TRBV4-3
CASSQVFPSPEGEQFF
TGCGCCAGCAGCCAAGTTTTCCCTAGCCCGGAGGGAGAGCAGTTCTTC
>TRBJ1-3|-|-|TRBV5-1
CASSLAGGQTGNTIYF
TGCGCCAGCAGCTTGGCGGGTGGACAGACTGGAAACACCATATATTTT
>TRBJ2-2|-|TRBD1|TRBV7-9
CASRDGTGGLNTGELFF
TGTGCCAGCAGGGACGGCACAGGGGGGCTGAACACCGGGGAGCTGTTTTTT
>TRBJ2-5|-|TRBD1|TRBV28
CASSLGTGQETQYF
TGTGCCAGCAGCCTCGGGACAGGGCAAGAGACCCAGTACTTC
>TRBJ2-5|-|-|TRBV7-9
CASSSGTLMQETQYF
TGTGCCAGCAGCTCCGGGACACTAATGCAAGAGACCCAGTACTTC
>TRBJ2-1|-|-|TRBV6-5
CASSVDRGSYNEQFF
TGTGCCAGCAGCGTAGACAGAGGCTCCTACAATGAGCAGTTCTTC
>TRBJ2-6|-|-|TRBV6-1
CASREGGSGANVLTF
TGTGCCAGCAGGGAAGGAGGCTCTGGGGCCAACGTCCTGACTTTC
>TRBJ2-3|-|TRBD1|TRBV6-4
CASSDGRTGADTQYF
TGTGCCAGCAGTGACGGACGAACAGGGGCCGATACGCAGTATTTT
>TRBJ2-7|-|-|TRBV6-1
CASSDRWDSEQYF
TGTGCCAGCAGTGATCGATGGGATTCCGAGCAGTACTTC
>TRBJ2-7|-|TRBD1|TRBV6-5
CASRPGQSSYEQYF
TGTGCCAGCCGCCCGGGACAGAGCTCCTACGAGCAGTACTTC
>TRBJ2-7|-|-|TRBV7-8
CASSSGGKSYEQYF
TGTGCCAGCAGCTCGGGCGGGAAATCCTACGAGCAGTACTTC
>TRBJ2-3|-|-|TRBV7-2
CASSLDFGFYTQYF
TGTGCCAGCAGCCTAGACTTCGGATTTTATACGCAGTATTTT
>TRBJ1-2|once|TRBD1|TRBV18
CASSPSGQAYGYTF
TGTGCCAGCTCGCCCTCTGGACAGGCCTATGGCTACACCTTC
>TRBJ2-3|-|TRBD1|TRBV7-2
CASSPRRGQGSTDTQYF
TGTGCCAGCAGCCCTAGGAGAGGACAGGGAAGCACAGATACGCAGTATTTT
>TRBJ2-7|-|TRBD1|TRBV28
CASSLGDRGQEYF
TGTGCCAGCAGTTTAGGGGACAGGGGGCAAGAGTACTTC
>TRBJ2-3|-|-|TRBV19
CASTQGDTQYF
TGTGCCAGTACACAGGGAGATACGCAGTATTTT
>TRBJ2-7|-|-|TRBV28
CASSLEGEVPYEQYF
TGTGCCAGCAGTTTAGAGGGGGAGGTCCCCTACGAGCAGTACTTC
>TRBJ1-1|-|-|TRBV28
CASSPRTSGYTEAFF
TGTGCCAGCAGCCCCCGGACCTCAGGATACACTGAAGCTTTCTTT
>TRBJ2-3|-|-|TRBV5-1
CASSLEGRDSTDTQYF
TGCGCCAGCAGCTTGGAGGGCAGGGACTCCACAGATACGCAGTATTTT